The entry that follows covers one T cell receptor (beta chain) sequence. The assay was immunoSEQ multiplex PCR, and TCRdb's table has in-frame clones only and misses some. The table shows more than 65,000 clones, with approximately 93% occurring only once. The sample originates from a study of technical replicates of blood from several donors. This CDR3 has 16 amino acids. With 3 bases removed from V and 0 bases from J, the gap between germline ends came to 13 bases. Germline CDR1 is KGHSY and CDR2 is FQNENV. The receptor comes from a human donor in good health. The specimen was T cells isolated from PBMCs. The V and J genes are TRBV16 and TRBJ2-3; a possible D gene is TRBD2 (5 bases). This CDR3 reads CASSHGGLGSTDTQYF. CDR3 sequence (DNA): TGTGCCAGCAGCCATGGAGGTCTAGGAAGCACAGATACGCAGTATTTT. The whole variable domain, filled in from reference TRBV16 and TRBJ2-3, reads GEEVAQTPKHLVRGEGQKAKLYCAPIKGHSYVFWYQQVLKNEFKFLISFQNENVFDETGMPKERFSAKCLPNSPCSLEIQATKLEDSAVYFCASSHGGLGSTDTQYFGPGTRLTVL.